This T cell receptor beta chain emerged from a study of beta chain features in type 1 diabetes. Overall study: Healthy donors resembled patients in age, gender and cell yields.

CD45RO/CCR7/CD25/CD127/CD95/CD27 sorting isolated CD4+ naive, central memory, regulatory and stem cell-like memory cells. Comments on this clone: Its antigen is as yet unknown.

General observations from the study: For Type 1 diabetes patients, all four CD4+ subsets carried TCRB CDR3s that were moderately but significantly shorter. Compared to healthy donors, patients appeared to have naive, central memory and Treg TCRB repertoires that were more alike. The analysis here could not establish whether HLA type shapes TCRB rearrangement.

Trimming removed 5 bases from V and 2 bases from J; junction bases left unmatched: 3. Germline V gene data show CDR1 as ENHRY and CDR2 as SYGVKD. The CDR3 runs 14 residues. Isolated RNA was reverse transcribed in full, so expressed TCRB transcripts were sequenced. Libraries were prepared by immunoSEQ multiplex PCR; TCRdb keeps only in-frame clonotypes and omits some of them. Of 600,000 or so clones in the sample, around an eighth were seen once. The V gene is TRBV10-3, the J gene TRBJ2-3; 8 bases line up with TRBD2. Sequencing was done on a sample of naive CD4+ T cells from blood. The source of this sequence is a man aged 25 to 40 with type 1 diabetes. CDR3 nucleotides: TGTGCCATCAGTTATAGCGGGGCCACAGATACGCAGTATTTT. This translates into CAISYSGATDTQYF.